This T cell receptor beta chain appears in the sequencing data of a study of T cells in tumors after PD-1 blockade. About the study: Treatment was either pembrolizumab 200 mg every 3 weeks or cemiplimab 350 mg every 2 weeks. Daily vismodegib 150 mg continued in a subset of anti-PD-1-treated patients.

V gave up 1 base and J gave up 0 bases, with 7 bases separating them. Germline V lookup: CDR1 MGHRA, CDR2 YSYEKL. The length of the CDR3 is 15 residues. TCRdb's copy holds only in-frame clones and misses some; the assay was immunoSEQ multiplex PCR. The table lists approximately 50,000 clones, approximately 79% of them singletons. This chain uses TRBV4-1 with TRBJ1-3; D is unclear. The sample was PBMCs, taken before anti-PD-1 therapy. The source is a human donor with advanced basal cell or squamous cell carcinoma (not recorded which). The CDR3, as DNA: TGCGCCAGCAGCCAAGCCCCATTCTCTGGAAACACCATATATTTT. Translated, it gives CASSQAPFSGNTIYF.